This is a list of T cell receptor beta chains from one sample in a study of blood T cells in healthy people across ages. TCRdb re-analysed the 5' RACE reads in MiXCR, keeping a single row per CDR3 protein. Here the sample spans about 770,000 distinct CDR3 sequences, roughly 44% being singletons. The sequenced sample consisted of blood. These receptors came from a man between 60 and 75 years old in good health. Each CDR3 is given with its conserved first and last residue. D genes are given only for firm matches. Not all rows give a size; the values are once, few, many and, for expanded clones, a class.

J: TRBJ2-7
V: TRBV2
D: TRBD1
size: .
CDR3: CARRQGAGEQYF
DNA: TGTGCCAGAAGACAGGGGGCGGGGGAGCAGTACTTC

J: TRBJ1-5
V: TRBV20-1
D: TRBD1
size: .
CDR3: CSALGQSNQPQHF
DNA: TGCAGTGCTCTGGGACAGTCAAATCAGCCCCAGCATTTT

J: TRBJ2-5
V: TRBV6-2/TRBV6-3
D: TRBD2
size: .
CDR3: CASSRGTKQQETQYF
DNA: TGTGCCAGCAGCCGGGGGACTAAGCAGCAGGAGACCCAGTACTTC

J: TRBJ1-2
V: TRBV6-2/TRBV6-3
D: TRBD1
size: .
CDR3: CASSYSVGGGVDGYTF
DNA: TGTGCCAGCAGTTATTCCGTCGGAGGGGGCGTTGATGGCTACACCTTC

J: TRBJ2-7
V: TRBV3-1
D: .
size: .
CDR3: CASSQPAGEREQYF
DNA: TGTGCCAGCAGCCAACCGGCAGGGGAGCGCGAGCAGTACTTC

J: TRBJ1-6
V: TRBV5-1
D: TRBD1
size: .
CDR3: CASSLEDRGSSPLHF
DNA: TGCGCCAGCAGCCTGGAAGACAGGGGCAGCTCACCCCTCCACTTT

J: TRBJ2-3
V: TRBV3-1
D: TRBD2
size: .
CDR3: CASSQDLAVRGVTDTQYF
DNA: TGTGCCAGCAGCCAAGATTTGGCGGTGCGGGGGGTCACAGATACGCAGTATTTT

J: TRBJ2-3
V: TRBV7-2
D: TRBD2
size: .
CDR3: CASTTSGGHGDTQYF
DNA: TGTGCCAGCACGACTAGCGGGGGACACGGAGATACGCAGTATTTT

J: TRBJ2-7
V: TRBV6-5
D: .
size: .
CDR3: CASSYSSGGALEQYF
DNA: TGTGCCAGCAGTTACTCGTCCGGAGGGGCACTCGAGCAGTACTTC

J: TRBJ1-2
V: TRBV7-2
D: TRBD1
size: .
CDR3: CASSPTMRVGFGTGVGYTF
DNA: TGTGCCAGCAGCCCCACTATGCGGGTGGGATTCGGGACAGGGGTGGGCTACACCTTC

J: TRBJ2-4
V: TRBV3-1
D: .
size: few
CDR3: CASSQDAWGASPIQYF
DNA: TGTGCCAGCAGCCAAGATGCCTGGGGGGCCTCCCCCATTCAGTACTTC

J: TRBJ1-1
V: TRBV6-5
D: .
size: .
CDR3: CASSSYGRKNTEAFF
DNA: TGTGCCAGCAGTTCGTACGGACGGAAGAACACTGAAGCTTTCTTT

J: TRBJ2-3
V: TRBV29-1
D: .
size: few
CDR3: CSVEGRKRTDTQYF
DNA: TGCAGCGTTGAAGGGAGGAAGCGTACAGATACGCAGTATTTT

J: TRBJ2-1
V: TRBV12-3/TRBV12-4
D: TRBD2
size: few
CDR3: CASSFKTSGIDEQFF
DNA: TGTGCCAGCAGTTTCAAAACTAGCGGGATCGATGAGCAGTTCTTC

J: TRBJ2-5
V: TRBV5-1
D: .
size: few
CDR3: CASSPTPETQYF
DNA: TGCGCCAGCAGCCCTACACCAGAGACCCAGTACTTC

J: TRBJ2-5
V: TRBV2
D: .
size: many
CDR3: CASSERLYQETQYF
DNA: TGTGCCAGCAGTGAAAGGTTGTACCAAGAGACCCAGTACTTC

J: TRBJ2-7
V: TRBV2
D: .
size: few
CDR3: CASSPGLLKASYEQYF
DNA: TGTGCCAGCAGTCCGGGACTGCTTAAAGCCTCCTACGAGCAGTACTTC

J: TRBJ1-5
V: TRBV7-2
D: TRBD1
size: .
CDR3: CASSVGTGNKPQHF
DNA: TGTGCCAGCAGCGTAGGGACAGGCAATAAGCCCCAGCATTTT

J: TRBJ2-3
V: TRBV28
D: TRBD1
size: .
CDR3: CASSFTSTGGDGTDTQYF
DNA: TGTGCCAGCAGTTTTACGTCTACAGGGGGCGATGGCACAGATACGCAGTATTTT

J: TRBJ2-1
V: TRBV29-1
D: TRBD1
size: few
CDR3: CSVRTGGGEQFF
DNA: TGCAGCGTGAGGACAGGCGGCGGTGAGCAGTTCTTC

J: TRBJ1-1
V: TRBV6-2/TRBV6-3
D: .
size: few
CDR3: CASSSHREGNTEAFF
DNA: TGTGCCAGCAGTTCCCACAGGGAGGGGAACACTGAAGCTTTCTTT

J: TRBJ2-5
V: TRBV7-9
D: TRBD1
size: .
CDR3: CASSLLRDSHNEQYF
DNA: TGTGCCAGCAGCCTCCTCCGGGACAGCCACAATGAGCAGTACTTC

J: TRBJ1-1
V: TRBV6-2/TRBV6-3
D: TRBD1
size: .
CDR3: CASSYEGGAGTEAFF
DNA: TGTGCCAGCAGTTACGAAGGGGGCGCGGGCACTGAAGCTTTCTTT

J: TRBJ2-1
V: TRBV15
D: TRBD2
size: .
CDR3: CATSSEGTSGGVYEQFF
DNA: TGTGCCACCAGCAGTGAAGGGACTAGCGGGGGGGTTTATGAGCAGTTCTTC

J: TRBJ2-3
V: TRBV7-2
D: TRBD2
size: few
CDR3: CASSPGLASDTQYF
DNA: TGTGCCAGCAGCCCCGGACTAGCTTCAGATACGCAGTATTTT

J: TRBJ2-7
V: TRBV9
D: .
size: .
CDR3: CASSVEGGDTYEQYF
DNA: TGTGCCAGCAGCGTAGAAGGGGGTGACACCTACGAGCAGTACTTC

J: TRBJ2-1
V: TRBV7-2
D: .
size: once
CDR3: CASSLALRLVGTGVSEQFF
DNA: TGTGCCAGCAGCTTAGCGCTGAGACTAGTGGGTACGGGCGTGAGTGAGCAGTTCTTC

J: TRBJ2-1
V: TRBV24-1
D: .
size: few
CDR3: CATSDRTADEQFF
DNA: TGTGCCACCAGTGATCGGACGGCGGATGAGCAGTTCTTC

J: TRBJ1-3
V: TRBV7-9
D: .
size: few
CDR3: CASSTPFRRSGNTIYF
DNA: TGTGCCAGCAGCACTCCTTTTAGGAGGTCTGGAAACACCATATATTTT

J: TRBJ2-7
V: TRBV6-2/TRBV6-3
D: .
size: few
CDR3: CASRRPLMGVTYEQYF
DNA: TGTGCCAGCAGAAGGCCCCTAATGGGGGTTACCTACGAGCAGTACTTC

J: TRBJ2-7
V: TRBV7-2
D: .
size: .
CDR3: CASSSITGTSAYEQYF
DNA: TGTGCCAGCAGCTCCATAACCGGGACATCCGCCTACGAGCAGTACTTC

J: TRBJ1-5
V: TRBV12-3/TRBV12-4
D: TRBD1
size: once
CDR3: CASSVMTGLNQPQHF
DNA: TGTGCCAGCAGTGTAATGACAGGGCTCAATCAGCCCCAGCATTTT

J: TRBJ1-6
V: TRBV4-3
D: .
size: many
CDR3: CASSLDTVDSPLHF
DNA: TGCGCCAGCAGCCTCGATACCGTGGATTCACCCCTCCACTTT

J: TRBJ2-7
V: TRBV7-2
D: .
size: .
CDR3: CASSLERATGEQYF
DNA: TGTGCCAGCAGCTTAGAACGGGCAACTGGGGAGCAGTACTTC

J: TRBJ2-7
V: TRBV3-1
D: TRBD1
size: .
CDR3: CASSQDPTGTEQYF
DNA: TGTGCCAGCAGCCAAGACCCGACAGGGACCGAGCAGTACTTC